These 25 T cell receptor beta chains share one sample of origin, sequenced in a study of T-cell memory formation after mild COVID-19. MiXCR, run by TCRdb on the 5' RACE reads, gives a single entry per CDR3 protein. The sample has 290,000 or so distinct CDR3 sequences; 19% are singletons. The sample was PBMCs or a T cell subset sorted from them (not recorded which). These receptors were taken from a man between 18 and 35 years old who had mild COVID-19 (a few samples of this study predate the infection). Cell type and time point are not known.

This clonotype turned up a few times. The chain has TRBV20-1 and TRBJ2-5; 7 positions match TRBD1. Looked up from germline, CDR1 is DFQATT and CDR2 is SNEGSKA (reference sequence). V gave up 4 bases and J gave up 1 base; unmatched junction bases: 6. The CDR3 extends over 14 amino acids. The DNA for the CDR3 is TGCAGTGCTAAAGTTCCAGGGGGCCAAGAGACCCAGTACTTC. Residues: CSAKVPGGQETQYF.

This clonotype was observed a few times. This chain links TRBV6-5 with TRBJ2-7; 13 nucleotides match TRBD2. With V trimmed by 5 bases and J by 8 bases, 6 bases remained unmatched. CDR3 size: 14 residues. Germline V CDR1 and CDR2: MNHEY, SVGAGI. This CDR3 reads CASSTGLAGEKQYF. In nucleotides, the CDR3 is TGTGCCAGCAGTACCGGACTAGCGGGGGAAAAGCAGTACTTC.

The chain couples TRBV19 to TRBJ1-1, with no clear D. The V end was cut by 3 bases, the J end by 0 bases, with 8 bases between. The CDR3 loop spans 14 amino acids. Germline CDR1 LNHDA, CDR2 SQIVND (reference sequence). This chain's CDR3 is CASSIVPVNTEAFF. The DNA of the CDR3 is TGTGCCAGTAGTATTGTTCCCGTGAACACTGAAGCTTTCTTT.

The rearrangement links TRBV20-1 to TRBJ2-3; D tentatively fits TRBD1 or TRBD2 (5 bases each). CDR3 length equals 13 residues. Trimming shortened V by 6 bases and J by 3 bases, and 13 bases separated the two germline ends. The germline CDR1 and CDR2 sequences are DFQATT and SNEGSKA (reference sequence). The CDR3 is CSAPGQLTDTQYF. The CDR3 DNA is TGCAGTGCCCCGGGGCAGTTAACAGATACGCAGTATTTT.

CDR3 residues: CSVDGGINTEAFF. In DNA, the CDR3 is TGCAGCGTTGACGGCGGGATTAACACTGAAGCTTTCTTT. The chain combines TRBV29-1 with TRBJ1-1; D gene uncertain. Germline V gene data show CDR1 as SQVTM and CDR2 as ANQGSEA. Trimming removed 3 bases from V and 2 bases from J, with 10 bases in between. The CDR3 has 13 amino acids.

This chain uses TRBV29-1 with TRBJ1-2; unclear D gene. The germline CDR1 and CDR2 sequences are SQVTM and ANQGSEA. Between the trimmed V and J ends, which lost 6 bases and 4 bases, there was a span of 12 bases. This CDR3 spans 12 amino acids. The CDR3 sequence: CSVPGRIYGYTF. As DNA, the CDR3 is TGCAGCGTGCCTGGGAGGATCTATGGCTACACCTTC.

A few counts support this clonotype. V gene TRBV20-1 combines with J gene TRBJ2-7; 10 bases are a match to TRBD1. After removal of 6 bases from V and 2 bases from J, the junction contained 7 bases not matched to a gene. CDR1 is DFQATT, CDR2 SNEGSKA, per germline (reference sequence). This CDR3 has 14 amino acids. CDR3 protein: CSARTGGLPYEQYV. CDR3 DNA: TGCAGTGCGAGGACAGGGGGTCTCCCCTACGAGCAGTACGTC.

This clonotype occurred a few times. The chain combines TRBV20-1 with TRBJ1-6; D is undetermined. The CDR3 is made up of 12 amino acids. Germline loops: CDR1 DFQATT, CDR2 SNEGSKA (reference sequence). V was clipped by 0 bases and J by 11 bases, with 8 bases between them. CDR3 sequence (DNA): TGCAGTGCTAGAGAGGGGTTTACACCCCTCCACTTT. Translated: CSAREGFTPLHF.

This clonotype was counted only a few times. The chain recombines TRBV5-5 with TRBJ1-6; the match to TRBD1 covers 7 bases. Germline CDR1 SGHKS, CDR2 YYEKEE (reference sequence). Trimming cost V 9 bases and J 7 bases; bases outside gene matches: 10. The length of the CDR3 is 14 residues. The DNA of the CDR3 is TGTGCCACCAGATCCGGGACAGTCAATTCACCCCTCCACTTT. Translating gives CATRSGTVNSPLHF.

V usage is TRBV5-1 and J usage is TRBJ2-1; a possible D gene is TRBD2 (6 bases). This CDR3 has 15 amino acids. Trimming shortened V by 4 bases and J by 3 bases, and 14 bases separated the two germline ends. The germline gives CDR1 SGHRS, CDR2 YFSETQ. The CDR3 DNA is TGCGCCAGCAGCGCCACCGGGACTGGCTACAATGAGCAGTTCTTC. It translates to CASSATGTGYNEQFF.

CDR3 nucleotide sequence: TGTGCCAGCAGCTTACAGGCTTCTAGCACAGATACGCAGTATTTT. This codes for CASSLQASSTDTQYF. The chain combines TRBV7-3 with TRBJ2-3, with unresolved D. The V end lost 2 bases, the J end lost 0 bases, and 9 bases lay between the germline ends. This CDR3 spans 15 amino acids. Germline V CDR1 and CDR2: SGHTA, FQGTGA.

This clonotype occurred a few times. The rearrangement uses TRBV29-1 and TRBJ1-1; D is ambiguous. V gave up 7 bases and J gave up 0 bases, with 12 bases separating them. The CDR3 runs 13 residues. Looked up from germline, CDR1 is SQVTM and CDR2 is ANQGSEA. The CDR3 protein is CSAGLLVNTEAFF. CDR3 sequence (DNA): TGCAGCGCTGGGTTGTTGGTGAACACTGAAGCTTTCTTT.

The table lists this clonotype with a few counts. The genes are TRBV6-6 and TRBJ2-2, with D maybe TRBD2 (6 bases). With 10 bases removed from V and 4 bases from J, the gap between germline ends came to 16 bases. The CDR3 is 14 amino acids. Per the germline V gene, CDR1 is MNHNY and CDR2 is SVGAGI (reference sequence). CDR3: CATLLAVPTGELFF. CDR3 DNA: TGTGCCACCCTTTTAGCGGTCCCCACCGGGGAGCTGTTTTTT.

The table lists this clonotype with many counts. This chain uses TRBV5-5 with TRBJ2-4; D is unresolved. The CDR3 extends over 12 amino acids. Germline CDR1 is SGHKS and CDR2 is YYEKEE (reference sequence). The V gene lost 1 base and the J gene lost 5 bases, with 4 bases spanning the gap. The CDR3 protein is CASSLPQNIQYF. The CDR3 region has the DNA TGTGCCAGCAGCTTGCCGCAAAACATTCAGTACTTC. The full variable domain, in which reference TRBV5-5 and TRBJ2-4 provide the parts outside the CDR3, is DAGVTQSPTHLIKTRGQQVTLRCSPISGHKSVSWYQQVLGQGPQFIFQYYEKEERGRGNFPDRFSARQFPNYSSELNVNALLLGDSALYLCASSLPQNIQYFGAGTRLSVL.

This clonotype was seen a few times. V and J are TRBV24-1 and TRBJ2-7; D possibly corresponds to TRBD2 (6 bases). Germline V gives CDR1 KGHDR, CDR2 SFDVKD. Trimming shortened V by 3 bases and J by 9 bases, and 17 bases separated the two germline ends. The CDR3 has 14 residues. CDR3 DNA: TGTGCCACCAGTGATACGGGACTGACCCTCGGGCAGTACGTC. This sequence encodes CATSDTGLTLGQYV.

This clonotype was observed a few times. The chain uses TRBV6-5 and TRBJ2-3, with D hard to call. Germline V gene sequence: CDR1 MNHEY, CDR2 SVGAGI. There are 15 residues in the CDR3. V was trimmed by 1 base and J by 0 bases, leaving 8 bases between them. The CDR3 protein is CASSYWESSTDTQYF. Written as DNA, the CDR3 is TGTGCCAGCAGTTACTGGGAATCTAGCACAGATACGCAGTATTTT.

This chain uses TRBV7-2 with TRBJ1-6; possibly TRBD1 for D (6 bases). The CDR3 has 15 residues. The germline V gene encodes CDR1 SGHTA and CDR2 FQGNSA. V was shortened by 5 bases and J by 5 bases, with 13 bases between the two germline ends. CDR3 region: CASSLNRVNNSPLHF. The CDR3 DNA is TGTGCCAGCAGCCTTAACAGGGTGAATAATTCACCCCTCCACTTT.

This clonotype was recorded a few times. The chain links TRBV10-3 to TRBJ1-5; a weak D match, TRBD1 (5 bases). Germline V gene data show CDR1 as ENHRY and CDR2 as SYGVKD. There are 15 residues in the CDR3. With 0 bases removed from V and 9 bases from J, the gap between germline ends came to 15 bases. The CDR3 DNA sequence: TGTGCCATCAGTGAGTCGGGCCAGGGATTTCGGCCCCAGCATTTT. This encodes CAISESGQGFRPQHF.

This clonotype was observed a few times. The chain combines TRBV7-2 with TRBJ2-3; D ambiguous. CDR1 SGHTA and CDR2 FQGNSA come from the germline V gene. V gave up 0 bases and J gave up 8 bases, with 9 bases separating them. The CDR3 has 13 amino acids. CDR3 in amino acids: CASSLAHHGTQYF. The CDR3 DNA reads as TGTGCCAGCAGCTTAGCCCATCACGGTACGCAGTATTTT.

This chain uses TRBV4-1 with TRBJ1-1, with 8 nucleotides matching TRBD1. Trimming took 5 bases from V and 2 from J; bases not matched to a gene: 7. The CDR3 consists of 15 residues. The V gene's germline CDR1 is MGHRA and CDR2 YSYEKL. In nucleotides, the CDR3 is TGCGCCAGCAGCTATCGGACAGGGCGTAACACTGAAGCTTTCTTT. This codes for CASSYRTGRNTEAFF.

The gene calls are TRBV5-5 and TRBJ1-2; D not certain. Trimming removed 2 bases from V and 4 bases from J, with 15 bases in between. CDR1 SGHKS and CDR2 YYEKEE come from the germline V gene (reference sequence). The CDR3 contains 15 residues. CDR3 in DNA: TGTGCCAGCAGCTTTCTGCCACTGGAAACCTATGGCTACACCTTC. As protein: CASSFLPLETYGYTF.

This chain uses TRBV25-1 with TRBJ1-1; TRBD1 matches at 9 bases. Germline V gene lookup returns CDR1 MGHDK and CDR2 SYGVNS. After removal of 6 bases from V and 4 bases from J, the junction contained 3 bases not matched to a gene. CDR3 length equals 13 residues. The CDR3 DNA reads TGTGCCAGCAGCGACAGGGGGGGCACTGAAGCTTTCTTT. Amino acids: CASSDRGGTEAFF.

The J gene is TRBJ1-2, the V gene TRBV6-1; possible D gene TRBD1, 6 bases. The CDR3 is 15 amino acids. CDR1 MNHNS and CDR2 SASEGT come from the germline V gene. V dropped 6 bases and J dropped 1 base, with 15 bases sitting between them. CDR3 coding DNA: TGTGCCAGCAGCCCCGGGGGGGCCGGTAACTATGGCTACACCTTC. Its translation is CASSPGGAGNYGYTF.

This clonotype occurred many times. This sequence joins TRBV9 and TRBJ2-7; no clear D. Trimming stripped 2 bases from V and 4 bases from J, with 10 bases between. CDR1 SGDLS and CDR2 YYNGEE come from the germline V gene. This CDR3 has 13 amino acids. CDR3: CASSVTEGYEQYF. The CDR3 coding sequence is TGTGCCAGCAGCGTGACCGAAGGATACGAGCAGTACTTC.

V is TRBV12-3 or TRBV12-4 and J is TRBJ2-5, with 9 bases matching TRBD2. The V and J ends lost 7 bases and 5 bases, in that order; junction bases with no gene match: 2. CDR3 length: 12 amino acids. CDR3 amino acids: CASTAGGETQYF. In nucleotides, the CDR3 is TGTGCCAGCACGGCGGGAGGGGAGACCCAGTACTTC.